This T cell receptor (beta chain) was identified in a study of response to subunit inactivated influenza vaccine. A word on this clonotype: As yet, its antigen is unknown.

TCRdb redid the calling of the RT-PCR reads with MiXCR, one entry per CDR3 protein. The sample carries some 500,000 distinct CDR3 sequences, 10% to 15% recorded once. Findings and limits, study-wide: Each seasonal influenza vaccination recruits few new T cells, the authors suggested.

From germline, CDR1 is KGHSY and CDR2 FQNENV. Trimming at V came to 5 bases and at J to 5 bases, leaving 3 bases not matched to a gene. The CDR3 runs 12 residues. This sequence originates from a man aged 45-65 years who received an inactivated influenza vaccine. This sample comprised PBMCs from blood, obtained around seven weeks after vaccination. The chain combines TRBV16 with TRBJ2-7; TRBD2 matches 7 bases. Here the CDR3 DNA reads TGTGCCAGCAGCAGGGACTACAACGAGCAGTACTTC. Translated: CASSRDYNEQYF.